The next 6 T cell receptor beta chains were all read from a single sample in a study of cytomegalovirus exposure and HLA in healthy donors. The PCR made use of 60 Vbeta and 13 Jbeta primers. Data came from immunoSEQ multiplex PCR; TCRdb stores just in-frame clones and leaves some out. The table records about 170,000 clones, 73% of them present only once. Sequencing was done on a sample of PBMCs. These receptors were obtained from a woman aged 18-29 years in good health and CMV-seropositive.

The chain combines TRBV6-7 with TRBJ2-5; 9 nucleotides match TRBD1. TRBV6-7 carries the ORF label, with uncertain function. The CDR3 is 17 residues long. Trimming cost V 2 bases and J 5 bases; bases outside gene matches: 12. CDR3 sequence reads: CASSYPRSGQGYETQYF. CDR3 nucleotides: TGTGCCAGCAGTTACCCACGGAGTGGACAGGGGTATGAGACCCAGTACTTC.

This clone appeared once. CDR3 amino acids: CASRLYPTSGGINEQFF. The CDR3 coding sequence is TGTGCAAGTCGCCTATACCCGACTAGCGGGGGGATCAATGAGCAGTTCTTC. V usage is TRBV12-2 and J usage is TRBJ2-1; the table gives TRBD2 as D, unverified against the DNA. TRBV12-2 is a pseudogene. The CDR3 totals 17 residues.

The DNA of the CDR3 is TGTGTCAGCAGCAAAAACAGGGGTCATAATTCACCCCTCCACTTT. It codes for CVSSKNRGHNSPLHF. This sequence joins TRBV21-1 and TRBJ1-6; TRBD1 is the table's D call and was not checked against the DNA. TRBV21-1 is a known pseudogene. The CDR3 loop spans 15 amino acids.

This chain uses TRBV7-6 with TRBJ2-1, with 11 nucleotides matching TRBD2. Looked up from germline, CDR1 is SGHVS and CDR2 is FNYEAQ. CDR3 length: 15 amino acids. The ends lost 5 bases at V and 8 bases at J; junction bases unmatched: 8. The CDR3 loop is CASSPYSGGADEQFF. In nucleotides, the CDR3 is TGTGCCAGCAGCCCTTATAGCGGGGGGGCCGATGAGCAGTTCTTC.

The chain uses TRBV7-2 and TRBJ1-2; possibly TRBD1 for D (5 bases). This CDR3 has 17 residues. Germline V gene sequence: CDR1 SGHTA, CDR2 FQGNSA. V lost 2 bases to trimming and J lost 8 bases, with 24 bases between them. This chain's CDR3 is CASSLNQGGAGLGGYTF. CDR3 bases: TGTGCCAGCAGCTTAAACCAGGGAGGGGCCGGGTTGGGCGGCTACACCTTC.

V gene TRBV19 combines with J gene TRBJ1-1; D is perhaps TRBD1 (6 bases). The CDR3 covers 16 residues. The V and J ends lost 5 bases and 3 bases respectively, with 19 bases between them. Germline values: CDR1 LNHDA, CDR2 SQIVND (reference sequence). The CDR3 coding sequence is TGTGCCAGTAGTGTATCCCCGGGCAGGGGAGACACTGAAGCTTTCTTT. Amino acid sequence: CASSVSPGRGDTEAFF.